The source of this TCR beta chain is a study of cytomegalovirus exposure and HLA in healthy donors. Measured with immunoSEQ multiplex PCR; TCRdb has only the in-frame clones, and not every one. The data show tens of thousands of clones, 85% seen once. This clone has more than one count but fewer than ten. Antigen: not known. In germline, CDR1 is ENHRY, CDR2 SYGVKD. The CDR3 is 16 amino acids. Between the trimmed V and J ends, which lost 0 bases and 5 bases, there was a span of 13 bases. Whole-study findings and limits: Reports indicated that the classifier achieved high specificity and sensitivity in diagnosing cytomegalovirus status. The tendency of first-cohort TCR clusters to co-occur in the 110 or so validation repertoires emerged from a later analysis.

The sample taken for sequencing was PBMCs. The TCR comes from a man between 18 and 29 years old in good health and CMV-seropositive. The genes are TRBV10-3 and TRBJ2-2; the D gene is possibly TRBD2 (5 bases). CDR3 in amino acids: CAISESGREDTGELFF. CDR3 in DNA: TGTGCCATCAGTGAGTCAGGTCGGGAAGATACCGGGGAGCTGTTTTTT.